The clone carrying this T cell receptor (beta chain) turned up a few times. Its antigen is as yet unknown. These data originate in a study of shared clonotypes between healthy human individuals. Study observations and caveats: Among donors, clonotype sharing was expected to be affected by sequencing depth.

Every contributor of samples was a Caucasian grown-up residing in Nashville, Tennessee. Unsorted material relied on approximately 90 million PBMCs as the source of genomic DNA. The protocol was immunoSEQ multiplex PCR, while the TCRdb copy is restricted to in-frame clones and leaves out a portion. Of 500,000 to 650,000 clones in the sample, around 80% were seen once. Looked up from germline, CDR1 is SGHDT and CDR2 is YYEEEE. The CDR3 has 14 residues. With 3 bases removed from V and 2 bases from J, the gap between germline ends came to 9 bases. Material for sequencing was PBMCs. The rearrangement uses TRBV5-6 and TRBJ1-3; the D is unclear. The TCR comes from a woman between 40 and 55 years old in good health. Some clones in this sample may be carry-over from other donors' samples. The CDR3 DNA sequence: TGTGCCAGCAGCTATAACGGTCCTGGAAACACCATATATTTT. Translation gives CASSYNGPGNTIYF.